This TCR beta chain was identified during a study of blood T cell repertoires in COVID-19 (dated by TCRdb to about 2020). Looking at the study overall: The collaborator samples originated in the United States, Italy and Spain and spanned the acute and convalescent phases of COVID-19. Nearly every sample came with metadata listing a de-identified subject ID, COVID-19 status, age in years and sex. Where available, HLA class I and class II types were obtained from metadata supplied by the sample provider rather than from assay-based typing. The prospective study material was composed of cDNA or gDNA derived from T cells, B-cell-depleted T cells, or PBMCs. Subjects who had been exposed to COVID-19, were actively infected with it, or had recovered from it provided the deeply sampled blood TCRbeta repertoires that made up the dataset. The repertoires were made available in a free public database intended to serve as a resource for research on the immune response to SARS-CoV-2. Samples came from the ongoing ImmuneRACE study (first 160 participants) plus 1,254 subjects from 6 global collaborators.

V trim: 6 bases; J trim: 4 bases; unmatched bases: 7. CDR1 and CDR2, per the germline V gene, are SNHLY and FYNNEI. The CDR3 goes from the cysteine to the phenylalanine over 15 residues. CDR3 DNA is the only sequence kept; it has 45 bases, read in frame from the first base. The collaborating institutions used their own protocols to collect whole blood in K2EDTA tubes. Collaborator samples were shipped for TCRbeta analysis as frozen whole blood, isolated PBMCs, or DNA extracted from either sample type. Paper-wide results and their limitations: The amount of clinical and demographic metadata varied by source and participant and was provided uncurated.

The sample holds a few counts of this clone. Its recognized antigen is unknown. No base qualities exist here, and no much larger clone lies one base off it. TCRbeta CDR3 regions were amplified from genomic DNA using the immunoSEQ Assay, a bias-controlled multiplex PCR. As for how the authors treated the data: Within the assay, amplification of reference gene primers was used to estimate how many nucleated cells each sample contained. Sequence reads were collapsed and filtered to measure the absolute abundance of every unique TCRbeta CDR3 rearrangement. Productive Simpson clonality was computed per sample as the square root of Simpson's diversity index over productive rearrangements. The table comes from immuneACCESS by way of TCRdb, which keeps in-frame sequences with V and J called. Part of the clones is missing from these tables; in studies checked, under half for an unresolved V gene and the rest for unknown reasons. V, J and clone size are those of that table, while D and trimming were read from the DNA. This sample gives hundreds of thousands of clones in total; approximately 85% of them show up just once. The ten top clones hold 5.1% of the sample.

The chain couples TRBV2 to TRBJ2-1; a stretch of 9 junction bases matches TRBD1. The sequence came from a man aged 50-60 years with active or convalescent COVID-19. What was sequenced was peripheral blood. The nucleotide sequence is TGTGCCAGCAGGAGGACCGGGACAGGGTACAATGAGCAGTTCTTC. Translated, this is CASRRTGTGYNEQFF.